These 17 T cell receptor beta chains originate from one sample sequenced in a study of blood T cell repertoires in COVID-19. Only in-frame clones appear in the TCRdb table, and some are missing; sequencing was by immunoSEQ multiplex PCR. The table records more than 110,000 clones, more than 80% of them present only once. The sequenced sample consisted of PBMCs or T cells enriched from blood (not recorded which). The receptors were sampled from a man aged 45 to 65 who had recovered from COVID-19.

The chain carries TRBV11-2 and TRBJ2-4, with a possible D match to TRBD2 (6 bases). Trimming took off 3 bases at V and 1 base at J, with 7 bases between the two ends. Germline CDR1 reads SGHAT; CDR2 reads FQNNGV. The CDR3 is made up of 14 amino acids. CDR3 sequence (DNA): TGTGCCAGCAGCTTCCGGGGGGCCAAAAACATTCAGTACTTC. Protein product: CASSFRGAKNIQYF.

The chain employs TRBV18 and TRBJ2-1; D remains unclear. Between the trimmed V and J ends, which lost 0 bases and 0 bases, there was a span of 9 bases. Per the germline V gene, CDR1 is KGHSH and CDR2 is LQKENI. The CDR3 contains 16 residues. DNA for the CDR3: TGTGCCAGCTCACCACCTTCTAGTAGCTCCTACAATGAGCAGTTCTTC. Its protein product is CASSPPSSSSYNEQFF. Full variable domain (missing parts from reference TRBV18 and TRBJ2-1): NAGVMQNPRHLVRRRGQEARLRCSPMKGHSHVYWYRQLPEEGLKFMVYLQKENIIDESGMPKERFSAEFPKEGPSILRIQQVVRGDSAAYFCASSPPSSSSYNEQFFGPGTRLTVL.

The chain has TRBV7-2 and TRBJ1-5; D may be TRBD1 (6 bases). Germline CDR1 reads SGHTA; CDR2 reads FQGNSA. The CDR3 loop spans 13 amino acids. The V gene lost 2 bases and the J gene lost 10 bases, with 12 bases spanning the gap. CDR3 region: CASSLQGLEPQHF. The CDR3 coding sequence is TGTGCCAGCAGCTTACAGGGGTTGGAACCCCAGCATTTT. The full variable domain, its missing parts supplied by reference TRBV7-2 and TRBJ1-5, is GAGVSQSPSNKVTEKGKDVELRCDPISGHTALYWYRQSLGQGLEFLIYFQGNSAPDKSGLPSDRFSAERTGGSVSTLTIQRTQQEDSAVYLCASSLQGLEPQHFGDGTRLSIL.

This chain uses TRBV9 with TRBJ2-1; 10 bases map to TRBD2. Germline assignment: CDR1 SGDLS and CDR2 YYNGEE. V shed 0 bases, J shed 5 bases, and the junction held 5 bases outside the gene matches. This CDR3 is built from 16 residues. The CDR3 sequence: CASSVELLAGNNEQFF. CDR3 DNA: TGTGCCAGCAGCGTAGAATTACTAGCGGGGAACAATGAGCAGTTCTTC.

The CDR3 DNA follows: TGTGCCAGCAGCCAGGCGGGACAGCAGTATGGCTACACCTTC. The encoded protein is CASSQAGQQYGYTF. This rearrangement joins TRBV3-1 (or the pseudogene TRBV3-2) to TRBJ1-2, with 7 bases lining up with TRBD1. The CDR3 consists of 14 residues. CDR1 and CDR2 from the germline V gene are LGHDT and YNNKEL (reference sequence). V shed 3 bases, J shed 5 bases, and the junction held 6 bases outside the gene matches.

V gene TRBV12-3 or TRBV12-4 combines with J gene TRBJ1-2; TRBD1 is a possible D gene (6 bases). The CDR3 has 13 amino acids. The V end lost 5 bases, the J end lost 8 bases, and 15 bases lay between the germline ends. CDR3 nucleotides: TGTGCCAGCAGTAATAGGGGGTTATACGGCTACACCTTC. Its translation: CASSNRGLYGYTF.

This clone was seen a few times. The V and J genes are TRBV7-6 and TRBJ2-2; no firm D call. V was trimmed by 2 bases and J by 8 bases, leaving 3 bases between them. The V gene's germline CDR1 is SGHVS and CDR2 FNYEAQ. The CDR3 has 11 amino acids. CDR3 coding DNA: TGTGCCAGCAGCTTATCAGGGGAGCTGTTTTTT. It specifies CASSLSGELFF.

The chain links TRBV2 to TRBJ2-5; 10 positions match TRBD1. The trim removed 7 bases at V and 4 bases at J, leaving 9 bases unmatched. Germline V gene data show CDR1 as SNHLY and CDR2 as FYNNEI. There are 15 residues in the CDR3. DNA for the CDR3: TGTGCCAGCAACCGACAGGGGGCACGTGGAGAGACCCAGTACTTC. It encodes CASNRQGARGETQYF.

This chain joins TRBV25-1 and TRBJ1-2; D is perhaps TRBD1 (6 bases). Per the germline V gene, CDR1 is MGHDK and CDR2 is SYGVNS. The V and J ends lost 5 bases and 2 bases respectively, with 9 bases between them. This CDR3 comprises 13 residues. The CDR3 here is CASSLQGNYGYTF. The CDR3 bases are TGTGCCAGCAGTCTACAGGGAAACTATGGCTACACCTTC.

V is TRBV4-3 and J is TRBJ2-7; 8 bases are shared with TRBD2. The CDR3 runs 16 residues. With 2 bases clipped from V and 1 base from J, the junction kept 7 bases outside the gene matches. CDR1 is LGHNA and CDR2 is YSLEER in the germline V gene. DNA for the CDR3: TGCGCCAGCAGCCAACACGGGGGGGCGGATTCCTACGAGCAGTACTTC. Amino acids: CASSQHGGADSYEQYF.

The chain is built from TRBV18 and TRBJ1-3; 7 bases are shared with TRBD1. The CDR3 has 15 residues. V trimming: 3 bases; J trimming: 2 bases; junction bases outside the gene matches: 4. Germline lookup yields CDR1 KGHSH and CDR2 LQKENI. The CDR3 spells CASSPTGDTGNTIYF. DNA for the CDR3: TGTGCCAGCTCACCTACAGGGGACACTGGAAACACCATATATTTT.

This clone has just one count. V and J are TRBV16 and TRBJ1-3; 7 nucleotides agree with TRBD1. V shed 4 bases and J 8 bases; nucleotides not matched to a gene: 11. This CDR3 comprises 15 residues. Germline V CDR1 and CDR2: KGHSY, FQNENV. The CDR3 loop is CASSLVDRDGHTIYF. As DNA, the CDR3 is TGTGCCAGCAGCCTAGTCGACAGGGACGGGCACACCATATATTTT.

The CDR3 loop is CASSPGQPNNQQYV. The CDR3 DNA follows: TGCGCCAGCAGCCCCGGACAGCCCAATAACCAGCAGTACGTC. The chain employs TRBV5-1 and TRBJ2-7, with D perhaps matching TRBD1 (6 bases). CDR1 SGHRS and CDR2 YFSETQ come from the germline V gene. Between the trimmed V and J ends, which lost 4 bases and 8 bases, there was a span of 19 bases. There are 14 residues in the CDR3.

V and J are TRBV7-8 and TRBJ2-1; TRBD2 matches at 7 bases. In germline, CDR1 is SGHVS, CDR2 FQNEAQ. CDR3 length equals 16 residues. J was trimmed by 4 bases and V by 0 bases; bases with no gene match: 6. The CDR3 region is CASSLAGGPLYNEQFF. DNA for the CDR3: TGTGCCAGCAGCTTAGCGGGAGGGCCGTTGTACAATGAGCAGTTCTTC. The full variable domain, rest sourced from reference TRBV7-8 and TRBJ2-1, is GAGVSQSPRYKVAKRGQDVALRCDPISGHVSLFWYQQALGQGPEFLTYFQNEAQLDKSGLPSDRFFAERPEGSVSTLKIQRTQQEDSAVYLCASSLAGGPLYNEQFFGPGTRLTVL.

In DNA, the CDR3 is TGTGCCAGCAGCGCCAAAGACAGGGGATGGAATGGCTACACCTTC. It codes for CASSAKDRGWNGYTF. The J gene is TRBJ1-2, the V gene TRBV9; 8 bases line up with TRBD1. With 3 bases clipped from V and 6 bases from J, the junction kept 10 bases outside the gene matches. The CDR3 covers 15 residues. The germline CDR1 and CDR2 sequences are SGDLS and YYNGEE.

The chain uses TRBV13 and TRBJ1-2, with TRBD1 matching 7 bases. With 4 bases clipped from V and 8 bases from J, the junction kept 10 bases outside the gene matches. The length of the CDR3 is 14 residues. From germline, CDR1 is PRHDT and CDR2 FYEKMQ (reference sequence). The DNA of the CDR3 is TGTGCCAGCAGCTATAACAGGGGTTCGAGCGGCTACACCTTC. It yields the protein CASSYNRGSSGYTF. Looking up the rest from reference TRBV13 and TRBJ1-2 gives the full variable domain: AAGVIQSPRHLIKEKRETATLKCYPIPRHDTVYWYQQGPGQDPQFLISFYEKMQSDKGSIPDRFSAQQFSDYHSELNMSSLELGDSALYFCASSYNRGSSGYTFGSGTRLTVV.

CDR3 residues: CASSLQPQGIGGYTF. CDR3 bases: TGTGCCAGCAGTTTACAGCCACAGGGGATCGGTGGCTACACCTTC. V gene TRBV27 combines with J gene TRBJ1-2, with 7 bases identical to TRBD1. After removal of 2 bases from V and 7 bases from J, the junction contained 10 bases not matched to a gene. Germline V gene sequence: CDR1 MNHEY, CDR2 SMNVEV (reference sequence). This CDR3 is 15 amino acids long.